This TCR beta chain was retrieved from a study of T cell responses to AZD1222 COVID-19 vaccine. Overall study findings and caveats: Compared with day 0, the breadth and depth of the Spike-specific TCR repertoire rose significantly after two doses of AZD1222. Unmutated variant regions are reportedly the target of nearly half of TCRs that are spike-specific. Across spike, vaccine-associated CD4 TCRs were found, dominant at 160-218 and 743-854.

Germline V gene data show CDR1 as SGDLS and CDR2 as YYNGEE. The CDR3 loop spans 16 amino acids. J lost 4 bases, V lost 0 bases, and 3 bases had no gene match. Some clones are missing from TCRdb's copy, which holds only in-frame ones; the method was immunoSEQ multiplex PCR. The sample includes approximately 160,000 clones, about nine tenths of them seen just once. Comment on this clone: Its target is unknown.

The rearrangement links TRBV9 to TRBJ2-1, with 11 bases identical to TRBD2. The sample here was peripheral blood, taken on day 0 of AZD1222 vaccination. The source is an adult in good health. The CDR3: CASSVVIAGGYNEQFF. CDR3 DNA: TGTGCCAGCAGCGTAGTGATAGCGGGAGGGTACAATGAGCAGTTCTTC.